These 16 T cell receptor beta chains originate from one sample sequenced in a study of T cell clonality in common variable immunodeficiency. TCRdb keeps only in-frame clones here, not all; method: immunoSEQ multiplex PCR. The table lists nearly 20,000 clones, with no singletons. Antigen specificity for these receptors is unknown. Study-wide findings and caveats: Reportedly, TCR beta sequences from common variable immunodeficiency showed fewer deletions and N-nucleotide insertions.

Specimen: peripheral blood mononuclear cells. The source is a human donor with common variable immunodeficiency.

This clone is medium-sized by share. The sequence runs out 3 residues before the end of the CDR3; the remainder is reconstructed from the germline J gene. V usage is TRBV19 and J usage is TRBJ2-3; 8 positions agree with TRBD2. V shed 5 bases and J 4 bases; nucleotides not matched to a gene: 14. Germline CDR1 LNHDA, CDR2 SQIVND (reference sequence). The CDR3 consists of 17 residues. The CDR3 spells CASSSRIGAGVSDTQYF. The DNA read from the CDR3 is TGTGCCAGTAGTTCCCGGATAGGAGCGGGAGTCTCAGATACG.

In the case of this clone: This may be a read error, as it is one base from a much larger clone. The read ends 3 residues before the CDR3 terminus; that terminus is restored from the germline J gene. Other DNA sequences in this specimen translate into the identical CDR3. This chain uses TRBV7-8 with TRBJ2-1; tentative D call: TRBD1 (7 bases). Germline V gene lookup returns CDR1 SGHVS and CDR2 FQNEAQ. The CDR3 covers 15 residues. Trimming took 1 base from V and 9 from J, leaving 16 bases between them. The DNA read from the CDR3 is TGTGCCAGCAGCTTAGGGCAGGGGGGAGTGGGTGAG. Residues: CASSLGQGGVGE. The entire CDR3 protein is CASSLGQGGVGEQFF.

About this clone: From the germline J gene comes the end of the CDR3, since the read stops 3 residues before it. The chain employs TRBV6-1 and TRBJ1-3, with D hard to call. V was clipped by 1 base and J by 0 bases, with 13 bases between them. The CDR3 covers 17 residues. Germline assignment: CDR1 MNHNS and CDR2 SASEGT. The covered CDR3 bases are TGTGCCAGCAGTGAAGTTCCAAAAGCGAGCTCTGGAAACACC. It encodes CASSEVPKASSGNT. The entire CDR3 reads CASSEVPKASSGNTIYF.

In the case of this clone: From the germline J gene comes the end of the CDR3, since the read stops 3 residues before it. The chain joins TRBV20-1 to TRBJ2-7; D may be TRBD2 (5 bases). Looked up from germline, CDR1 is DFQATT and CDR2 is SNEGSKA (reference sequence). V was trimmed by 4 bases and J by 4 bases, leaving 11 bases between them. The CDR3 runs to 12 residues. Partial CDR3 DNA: TGCAGTGCTATCCCGTCGGGGTACGAG. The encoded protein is CSAIPSGYE. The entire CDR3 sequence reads CSAIPSGYEQYF.

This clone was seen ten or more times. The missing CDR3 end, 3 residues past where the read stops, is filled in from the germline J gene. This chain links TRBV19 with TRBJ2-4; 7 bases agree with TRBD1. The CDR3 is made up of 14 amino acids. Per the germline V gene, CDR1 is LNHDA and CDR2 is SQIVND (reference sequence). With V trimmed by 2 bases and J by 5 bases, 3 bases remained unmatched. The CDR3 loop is CASSITGAENIQYF. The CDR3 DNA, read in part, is TGTGCCAGTAGTATAACAGGGGCTGAAAACATT.

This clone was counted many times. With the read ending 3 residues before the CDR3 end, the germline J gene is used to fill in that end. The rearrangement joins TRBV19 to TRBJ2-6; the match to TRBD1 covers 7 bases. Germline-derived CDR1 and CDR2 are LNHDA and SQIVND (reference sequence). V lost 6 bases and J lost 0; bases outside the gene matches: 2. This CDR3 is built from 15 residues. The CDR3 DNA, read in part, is TGTGCCAGTAGGGACAGGACCTCTGGGGCCAACGTC. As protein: CASRDRTSGANV. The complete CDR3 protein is CASRDRTSGANVLTF. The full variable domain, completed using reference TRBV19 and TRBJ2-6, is DGGITQSPKYLFRKEGQNVTLSCEQNLNHDAMYWYRQDPGQGLRLIYYSQIVNDFQKGDIAEGYSVSREKKESFPLTVTSAQKNPTAFYLCASRDRTSGANVLTFGAGSRLTVL.

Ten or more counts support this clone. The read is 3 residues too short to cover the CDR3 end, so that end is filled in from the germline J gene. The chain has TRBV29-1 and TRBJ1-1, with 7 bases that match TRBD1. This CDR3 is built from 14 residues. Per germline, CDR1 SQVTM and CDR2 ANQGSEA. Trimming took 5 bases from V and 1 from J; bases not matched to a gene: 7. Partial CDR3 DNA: TGCAGCGTTCGACAGGGTGGGCCGAACACTGAA. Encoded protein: CSVRQGGPNTE. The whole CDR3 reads CSVRQGGPNTEAFF.

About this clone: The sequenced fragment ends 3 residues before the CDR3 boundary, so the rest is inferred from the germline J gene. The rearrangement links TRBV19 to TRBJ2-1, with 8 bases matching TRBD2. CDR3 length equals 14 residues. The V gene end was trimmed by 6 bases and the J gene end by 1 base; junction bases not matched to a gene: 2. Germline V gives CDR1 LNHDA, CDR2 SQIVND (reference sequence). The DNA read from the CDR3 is TGTGCCAGTAGAGGGACTAGTTCCTACAATGAG. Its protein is CASRGTSSYNE. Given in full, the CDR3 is CASRGTSSYNEQFF.

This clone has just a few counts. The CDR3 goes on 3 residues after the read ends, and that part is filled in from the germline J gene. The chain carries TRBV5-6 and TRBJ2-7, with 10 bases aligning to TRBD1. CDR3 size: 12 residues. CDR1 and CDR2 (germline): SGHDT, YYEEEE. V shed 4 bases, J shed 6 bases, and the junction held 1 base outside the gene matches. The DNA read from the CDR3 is TGTGCCAGCAGCCGGACAGGGGGCGAG. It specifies CASSRTGGE. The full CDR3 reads CASSRTGGEQYF.

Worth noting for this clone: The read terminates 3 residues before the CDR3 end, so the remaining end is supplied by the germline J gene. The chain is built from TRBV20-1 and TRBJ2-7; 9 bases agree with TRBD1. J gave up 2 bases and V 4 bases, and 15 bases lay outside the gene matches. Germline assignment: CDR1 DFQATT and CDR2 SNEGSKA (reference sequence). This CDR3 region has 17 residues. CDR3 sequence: CSANRGDRALQTYEQYF. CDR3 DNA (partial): TGCAGTGCTAATCGAGGGGACAGGGCCCTCCAAACCTACGAG.

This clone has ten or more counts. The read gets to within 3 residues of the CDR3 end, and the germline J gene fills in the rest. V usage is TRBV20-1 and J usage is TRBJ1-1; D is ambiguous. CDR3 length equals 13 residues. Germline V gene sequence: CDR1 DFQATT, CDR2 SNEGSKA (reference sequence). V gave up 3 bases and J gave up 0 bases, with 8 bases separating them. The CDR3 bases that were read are TGCAGTGCTAGTGAGGTCATGAACACTGAA. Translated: CSASEVMNTE. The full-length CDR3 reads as CSASEVMNTEAFF.

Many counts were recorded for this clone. The CDR3 is CASSWDRGQVRDEQFF. CDR3 DNA (partial): TGTGCCAGCAGCTGGGACAGGGGGCAGGTACGGGATGAG. The chain is built from TRBV5-4 and TRBJ2-1, with 12 bases lining up with TRBD1. The read falls 3 residues short of the CDR3 end, and the missing part is taken from the germline J gene. Germline assignment: CDR1 SGHNT and CDR2 YYREEE (reference sequence). Losses at the gene ends were 3 bases for V and 8 bases for J; bases not matched to a gene: 9. This CDR3 is built from 16 residues.

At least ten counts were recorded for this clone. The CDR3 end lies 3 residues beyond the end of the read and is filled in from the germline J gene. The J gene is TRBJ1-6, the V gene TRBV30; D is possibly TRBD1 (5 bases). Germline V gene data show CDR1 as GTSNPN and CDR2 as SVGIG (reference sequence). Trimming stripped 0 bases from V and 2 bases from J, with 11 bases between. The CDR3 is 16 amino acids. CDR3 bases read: TGTGCCTGGAGTGTAGCGGGACCAGCCTATAATTCACCC. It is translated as CAWSVAGPAYNSP. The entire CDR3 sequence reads CAWSVAGPAYNSPLHF.

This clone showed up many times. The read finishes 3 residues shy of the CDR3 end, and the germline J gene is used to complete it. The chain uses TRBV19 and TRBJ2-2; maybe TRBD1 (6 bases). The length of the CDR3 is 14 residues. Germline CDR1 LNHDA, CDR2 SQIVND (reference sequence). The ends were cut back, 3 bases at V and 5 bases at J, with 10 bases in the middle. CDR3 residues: CASSIPQGTGELFF. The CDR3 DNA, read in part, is TGTGCCAGTAGTATCCCTCAGGGGACCGGGGAG. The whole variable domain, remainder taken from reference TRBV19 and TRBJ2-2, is DGGITQSPKYLFRKEGQNVTLSCEQNLNHDAMYWYRQDPGQGLRLIYYSQIVNDFQKGDIAEGYSVSREKKESFPLTVTSAQKNPTAFYLCASSIPQGTGELFFGEGSRLTVL.

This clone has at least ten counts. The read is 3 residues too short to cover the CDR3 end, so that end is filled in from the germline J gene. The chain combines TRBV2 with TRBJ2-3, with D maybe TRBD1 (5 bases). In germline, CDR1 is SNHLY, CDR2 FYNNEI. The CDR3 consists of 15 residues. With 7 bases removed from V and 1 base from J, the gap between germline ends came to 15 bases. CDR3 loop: CASTSQGLGTDTQYF. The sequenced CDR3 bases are TGTGCCAGCACTTCGCAGGGTTTGGGCACAGATACG. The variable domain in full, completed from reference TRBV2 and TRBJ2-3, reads EPEVTQTPSHQVTQMGQEVILRCVPISNHLYFYWYRQILGQKVEFLVSFYNNEISEKSEIFDDQFSVERPDGSNFTLKIRSTKLEDSAMYFCASTSQGLGTDTQYFGPGTRLTVL.

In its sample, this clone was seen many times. The CDR3 DNA, read in part, is TGCAGTGCTCCGACTAGCACCGGATACAATGAG. This sequence encodes CSAPTSTGYNE. The CDR3, in full, reads CSAPTSTGYNEQFF. The J gene is TRBJ2-1, the V gene TRBV20-1, with 7 bases aligning to TRBD2. Read sequence stops 3 residues before the CDR3 end, and the germline J gene provides the missing end. The CDR3 is 14 residues long. V lost 5 bases to trimming and J lost 4 bases; unmatched junction nucleotides: 8. The germline V gene has CDR1 DFQATT and CDR2 SNEGSKA (reference sequence).